These 11 T cell receptor beta chains came from one sample sequenced in a study of CD8+ T cells in alopecia areata. Individuals with alopecia areata gave both lesional scalp punch biopsies and peripheral blood for collection. TCR sequencing used cDNA made by reverse transcription of extracted RNA. Produced via immunoSEQ multiplex PCR; TCRdb's table is partial and in-frame only. The sample yields about 19,000 clones, about 59% seen once. The sample in question was skin, obtained at week 0. The receptors shown here come from a human donor with alopecia areata.

This CDR3 is CASSLPGQGADIQYF. The CDR3 coding sequence is TGTGCCAGCAGCCTACCGGGACAGGGGGCGGACATTCAGTACTTC. This sequence joins TRBV6-6 and TRBJ2-4; the match to TRBD1 covers 12 bases. Germline V gene lookup returns CDR1 MNHNY and CDR2 SVGAGI (reference sequence). Trimming at V came to 6 bases and at J to 8 bases, leaving 8 bases not matched to a gene. There are 15 residues in the CDR3.

V is TRBV10-3 and J is TRBJ2-7, with D perhaps given as TRBD1 or TRBD2 (6 bases each). V dropped 4 bases and J dropped 3 bases, with 10 bases sitting between them. The germline V gene encodes CDR1 ENHRY and CDR2 SYGVKD. The CDR3 length is 13 residues. CDR3 sequence (DNA): TGTGCCATCAGTGGGGGGGCCCGCTACGAGCAGTACTTC. It translates to CAISGGARYEQYF.

The chain employs TRBV7-2 and TRBJ2-5; weak D call: TRBD2 (6 bases). V gave up 6 bases and J gave up 1 base, with 15 bases separating them. The CDR3 runs to 15 residues. Germline V gene sequence: CDR1 SGHTA, CDR2 FQGNSA. The CDR3 DNA is TGTGCCAGCAGACGCCCGGGAGCCATCCAAGAGACCCAGTACTTC. Its protein product is CASRRPGAIQETQYF.

The V call is TRBV2, the J call TRBJ1-4; tentative D call: TRBD1 (5 bases). The V end lost 6 bases, the J end lost 3 bases, and 14 bases lay between the germline ends. CDR3 length equals 15 residues. Germline loops: CDR1 SNHLY, CDR2 FYNNEI. Here the CDR3 reads CASREQGSANEKLFF. The CDR3 DNA is TGTGCCAGCAGAGAGCAGGGTTCGGCTAATGAAAAACTGTTTTTT.

The chain recombines TRBV18 with TRBJ2-1; tentative D call: TRBD1 (5 bases). Germline loops: CDR1 KGHSH, CDR2 LQKENI. This CDR3 spans 14 amino acids. The ends were cut back, 3 bases at V and 6 bases at J, with 12 bases in the middle. CDR3 protein: CASSPQAQGNEQFF. The CDR3 coding sequence is TGTGCCAGCTCACCCCAAGCGCAGGGCAATGAGCAGTTCTTC.

This chain uses TRBV15 with TRBJ1-1; D is ambiguous. The CDR3 contains 18 residues. Germline CDR1 reads LNHNV; CDR2 reads YYDKDF (reference sequence). The V end lost 0 bases, the J end lost 1 base, and 18 bases lay between the germline ends. This CDR3 is CATSRDSVTSTGNTEAFF. For the CDR3, the DNA is TGTGCCACCAGCAGAGATAGCGTGACCTCCACGGGGAACACTGAAGCTTTCTTT.

This sequence joins TRBV10-3 and TRBJ1-2, with 7 positions matching TRBD1. The junction had 7 bases not matched to a gene; V was cut back by 3 bases and J by 3 bases. The CDR3 extends over 15 amino acids. The germline CDR1 and CDR2 sequences are ENHRY and SYGVKD. The CDR3 loop reads CAISEQGTGDYGYTF. In DNA, the CDR3 is TGTGCCATCAGTGAACAAGGTACAGGGGACTATGGCTACACCTTC.

V and J are TRBV29-1 and TRBJ2-1, with 7 bases matching TRBD2. The CDR3 extends over 18 amino acids. Germline trimming cut 7 bases from V and 0 bases from J; bases unmatched to any gene: 18. Looked up from germline, CDR1 is SQVTM and CDR2 is ANQGSEA. The CDR3 region is CSAGGVVQPGSSYNEQFF. CDR3 DNA sequence: TGCAGCGCTGGGGGGGTTGTTCAGCCAGGGAGCTCCTACAATGAGCAGTTCTTC.

This clone was counted a single time. The chain has TRBV18 and TRBJ1-5; possible D gene TRBD1, 6 bases. CDR1 KGHSH and CDR2 LQKENI come from the germline V gene. The CDR3 length is 13 residues. With 3 bases removed from V and 7 bases from J, the gap between germline ends came to 10 bases. The CDR3: CASSPSGDQPQHF. The CDR3 coding sequence is TGTGCCAGCTCACCCTCAGGGGACCAGCCCCAGCATTTT.

The V and J genes are TRBV7-9 and TRBJ2-5, with D possibly being TRBD2 (7 bases). Judging by the DNA end, TRBJ2-7 fits better; the J call may be wrong. The germline CDR1 and CDR2 sequences are SEHNR and FQNEAQ (reference sequence). This CDR3 spans 15 amino acids. CDR3 protein: CASSLGGGRSYEQYF. The CDR3 nucleotides are TGTGCCAGCAGCTTAGGCGGGGGCCGCTCCTACGAGCAGTACTTC.

The rearrangement links TRBV4-1 to TRBJ2-2; 9 bases are a match to TRBD1. J lost 5 bases, V lost 3 bases, and 7 bases had no gene match. The CDR3 runs 16 residues. Germline loops: CDR1 MGHRA, CDR2 YSYEKL. The CDR3 DNA sequence: TGCGCCAGCAGCCACCCAGACAGGGGGGGGACCGGGGAGCTGTTTTTT. It translates to CASSHPDRGGTGELFF.